The 5 T cell receptor beta chains below all came from one sample that was sequenced in a study of CD8 T cells in ankylosing spondylitis. In TCRdb, the 5' RACE reads were re-called with MiXCR into one record per CDR3 protein. Of around 540,000 distinct CDR3 sequences listed, over 9.5% are singletons. For these TCRs, the target antigens are not known. Study outcomes and limitations: Among TCR beta sequences, a motif of eight or nine highly homologous variants appeared characteristic of ankylosing spondylitis blood.

Sample: blood, either unsorted or a sorted T cell fraction (not recorded which). The receptor source for this set is a male donor with ankylosing spondylitis.

This clonotype was seen a handful of times. V gene TRBV3-1 combines with J gene TRBJ2-2; unclear D gene. Germline CDR1 and CDR2: LGHDT and YNNKEL (reference sequence). Trimming pared 0 bases from V and 6 bases from J, leaving 11 bases between. This CDR3 region has 15 residues. CDR3 coding DNA: TGTGCCAGCAGCCAAGATTTGGCTCGCTCCGGGGAGCTGTTTTTT. It is translated as CASSQDLARSGELFF.

This clonotype was observed at least ten times. The V and J genes are TRBV5-1 and TRBJ1-2, with TRBD1 matching 8 bases. There are 14 residues in the CDR3. Trimming cost V 4 bases and J 8 bases; bases outside gene matches: 10. Germline assignment: CDR1 SGHRS and CDR2 YFSETQ. CDR3 residues: CASSPGQGLGGYTF. The CDR3 DNA is TGCGCCAGCAGCCCAGGACAGGGACTTGGAGGCTACACCTTC.

V and J are TRBV15 and TRBJ2-2; 11 bases match TRBD1. The germline V gene has CDR1 LNHNV and CDR2 YYDKDF (reference sequence). With 7 bases clipped from V and 5 bases from J, the junction kept 9 bases outside the gene matches. The CDR3 extends over 16 amino acids. CDR3 nucleotide sequence: TGTGCCACCACCGGGACAGGGGGAGGAGGTACCGGGGAGCTGTTTTTT. Protein sequence: CATTGTGGGGTGELFF.

This clonotype was counted only a few times. V gene TRBV7-2 combines with J gene TRBJ1-1; TRBD1 matches 8 bases. J lost 7 bases, V lost 5 bases, and 3 bases had no gene match. CDR1 is SGHTA and CDR2 is FQGNSA in the germline V gene. The CDR3 extends over 12 amino acids. The CDR3 nucleotides are TGTGCCAGCAGCGCAGGACAGGGTGAAGCTTTCTTT. This sequence encodes CASSAGQGEAFF.

This clonotype has only a few counts. This rearrangement joins TRBV27 to TRBJ1-1, with D possibly being TRBD1 (6 bases). The CDR3 is 15 residues long. With 3 bases removed from V and 2 bases from J, the gap between germline ends came to 13 bases. Germline CDR1 and CDR2: MNHEY and SMNVEV (reference sequence). The CDR3 nucleotides read TGTGCCAGCAGTTTTCAGGGGCTAGGTAACACTGAAGCTTTCTTT. This encodes CASSFQGLGNTEAFF.